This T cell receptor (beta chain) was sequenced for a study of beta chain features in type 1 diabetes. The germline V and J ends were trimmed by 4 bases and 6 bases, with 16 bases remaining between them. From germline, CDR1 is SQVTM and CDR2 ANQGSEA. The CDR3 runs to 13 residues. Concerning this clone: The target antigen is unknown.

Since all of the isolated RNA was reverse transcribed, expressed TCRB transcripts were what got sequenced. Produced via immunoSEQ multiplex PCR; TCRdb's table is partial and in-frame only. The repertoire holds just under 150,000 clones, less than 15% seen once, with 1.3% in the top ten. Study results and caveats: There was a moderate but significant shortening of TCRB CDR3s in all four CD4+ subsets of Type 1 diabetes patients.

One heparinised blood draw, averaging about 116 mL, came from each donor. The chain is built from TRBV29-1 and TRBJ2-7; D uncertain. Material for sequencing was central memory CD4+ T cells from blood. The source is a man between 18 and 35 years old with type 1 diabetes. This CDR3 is CSVGWDLSPEQYF. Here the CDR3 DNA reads TGCAGCGTTGGGTGGGATCTCTCCCCCGAGCAGTACTTC.